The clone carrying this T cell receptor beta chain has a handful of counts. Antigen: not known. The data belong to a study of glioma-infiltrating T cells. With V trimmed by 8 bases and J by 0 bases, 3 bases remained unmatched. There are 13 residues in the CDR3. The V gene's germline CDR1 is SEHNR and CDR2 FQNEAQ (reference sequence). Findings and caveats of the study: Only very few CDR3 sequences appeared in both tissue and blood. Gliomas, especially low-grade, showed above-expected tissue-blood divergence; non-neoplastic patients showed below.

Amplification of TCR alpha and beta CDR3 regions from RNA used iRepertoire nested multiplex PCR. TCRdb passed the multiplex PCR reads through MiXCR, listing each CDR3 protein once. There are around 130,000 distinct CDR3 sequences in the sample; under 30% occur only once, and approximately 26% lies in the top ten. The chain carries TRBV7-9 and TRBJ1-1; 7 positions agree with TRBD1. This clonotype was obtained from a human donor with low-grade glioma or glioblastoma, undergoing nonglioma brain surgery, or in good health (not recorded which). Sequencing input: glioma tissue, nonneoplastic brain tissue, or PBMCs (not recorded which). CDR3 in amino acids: CASAGQLNTEAFF. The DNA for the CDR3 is TGTGCCAGCGCGGGACAGTTGAACACTGAAGCTTTCTTT. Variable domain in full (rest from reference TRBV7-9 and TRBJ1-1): DTGVSQNPRHKITKRGQNVTFRCDPISEHNRLYWYRQTLGQGPEFLTYFQNEAQLEKSRLLSDRFSAERPKGSFSTLEIQRTEQGDSAMYLCASAGQLNTEAFFGQGTRLTVV.